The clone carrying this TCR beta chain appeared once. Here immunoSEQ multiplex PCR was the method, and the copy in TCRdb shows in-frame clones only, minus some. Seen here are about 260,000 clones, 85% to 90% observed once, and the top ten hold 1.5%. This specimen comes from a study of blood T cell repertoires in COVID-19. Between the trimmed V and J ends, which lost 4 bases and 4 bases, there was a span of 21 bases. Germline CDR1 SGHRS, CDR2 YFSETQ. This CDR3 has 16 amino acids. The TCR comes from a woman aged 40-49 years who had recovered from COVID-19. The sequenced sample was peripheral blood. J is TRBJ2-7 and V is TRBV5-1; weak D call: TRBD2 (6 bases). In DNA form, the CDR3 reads TGCGCCAGCAGCCGCGGGACTGCCGAGACCCTTTACGAGCAGTACTTC. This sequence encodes CASSRGTAETLYEQYF.